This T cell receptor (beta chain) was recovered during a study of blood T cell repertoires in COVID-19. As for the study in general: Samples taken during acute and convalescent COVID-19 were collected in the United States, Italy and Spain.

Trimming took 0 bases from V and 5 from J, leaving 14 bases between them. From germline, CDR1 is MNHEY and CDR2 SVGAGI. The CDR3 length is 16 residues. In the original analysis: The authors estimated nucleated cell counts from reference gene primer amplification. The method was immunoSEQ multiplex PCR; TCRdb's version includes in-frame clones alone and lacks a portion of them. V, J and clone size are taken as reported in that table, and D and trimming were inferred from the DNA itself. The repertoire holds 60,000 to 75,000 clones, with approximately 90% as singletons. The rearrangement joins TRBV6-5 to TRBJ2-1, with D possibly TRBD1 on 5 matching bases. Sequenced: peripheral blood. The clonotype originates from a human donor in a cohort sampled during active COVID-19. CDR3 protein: CASSYSGQTQNNEQFF. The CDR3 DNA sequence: TGTGCCAGCAGTTACTCGGGGCAGACGCAAAACAATGAGCAGTTCTTC.